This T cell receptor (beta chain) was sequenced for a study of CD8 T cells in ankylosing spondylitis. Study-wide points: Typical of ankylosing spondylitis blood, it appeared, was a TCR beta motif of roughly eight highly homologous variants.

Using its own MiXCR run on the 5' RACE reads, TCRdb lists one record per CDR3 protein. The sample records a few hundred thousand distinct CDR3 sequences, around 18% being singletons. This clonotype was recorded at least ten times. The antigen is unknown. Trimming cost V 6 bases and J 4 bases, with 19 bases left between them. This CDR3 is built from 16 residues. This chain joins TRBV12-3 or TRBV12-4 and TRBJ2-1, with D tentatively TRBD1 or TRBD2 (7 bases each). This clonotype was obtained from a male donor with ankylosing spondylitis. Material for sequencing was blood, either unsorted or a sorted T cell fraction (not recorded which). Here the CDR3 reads CASRQGLAGEYNEQFF. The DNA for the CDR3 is TGTGCCAGCAGACAGGGGCTGGCGGGAGAGTACAATGAGCAGTTCTTC.